This T cell receptor beta chain was captured by sequencing in a study of blood T cell repertoires in COVID-19. Profiling relied on immunoSEQ multiplex PCR, and the TCRdb table lists in-frame clones only, not all of them. The sample lists around 150,000 clones, approximately 95% occurring once. This clonotype was obtained from a woman aged 60-75 years with COVID-19, enrolled during active disease. Sequenced sample: peripheral blood.

As DNA, the CDR3 is TGTGCCAGCCGGGGGGCAAACACTGAAGCTTTCTTT. It yields the protein CASRGANTEAFF. The J gene is TRBJ1-1, the V gene TRBV11-3, with D possibly matching TRBD1 (6 bases). The V end lost 8 bases, the J end lost 2 bases, and 9 bases lay between the germline ends. CDR1 is SGHNT, CDR2 YENEEA, per germline. This CDR3 comprises 12 residues.